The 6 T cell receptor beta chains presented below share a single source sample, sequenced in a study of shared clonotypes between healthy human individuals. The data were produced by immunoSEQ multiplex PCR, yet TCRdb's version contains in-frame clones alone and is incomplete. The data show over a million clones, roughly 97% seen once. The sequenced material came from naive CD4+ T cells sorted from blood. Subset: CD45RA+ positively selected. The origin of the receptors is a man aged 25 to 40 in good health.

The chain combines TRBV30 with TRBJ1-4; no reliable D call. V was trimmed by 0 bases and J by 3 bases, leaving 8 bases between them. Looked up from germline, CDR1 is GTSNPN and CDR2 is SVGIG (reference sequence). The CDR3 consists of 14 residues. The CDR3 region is CAWSVGWPNEKLFF. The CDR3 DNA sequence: TGTGCCTGGAGTGTAGGGTGGCCTAATGAAAAACTGTTTTTT. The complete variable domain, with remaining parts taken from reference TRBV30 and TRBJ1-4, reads SQTIHQWPATLVQPVGSPLSLECTVEGTSNPNLYWYRQAAGRGLQLLFYSVGIGQISSEVPQNLSASRPQDRQFILSSKKLLLSDSGFYLCAWSVGWPNEKLFFGSGTQLSVL.

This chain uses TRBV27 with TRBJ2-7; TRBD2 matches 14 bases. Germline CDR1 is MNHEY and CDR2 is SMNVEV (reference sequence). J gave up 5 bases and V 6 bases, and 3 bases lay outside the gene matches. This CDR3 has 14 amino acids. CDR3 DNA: TGTGCCAGCAGGGGACTAGCGGGAGTGGACGAGCAGTACTTC. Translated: CASRGLAGVDEQYF.

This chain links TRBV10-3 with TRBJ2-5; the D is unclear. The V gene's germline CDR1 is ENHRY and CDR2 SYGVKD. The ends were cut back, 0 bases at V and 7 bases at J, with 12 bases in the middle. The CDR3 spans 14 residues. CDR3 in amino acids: CAISESLPPGTQYF. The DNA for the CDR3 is TGTGCCATCAGTGAGTCTCTCCCCCCGGGGACCCAGTACTTC.

CDR3 protein: CATSRAGEGNIQYF. CDR3 nucleotides: TGTGCCACCAGCAGAGCGGGGGAGGGGAACATTCAGTACTTC. The rearrangement uses TRBV15 and TRBJ2-4; 7 bases are shared with TRBD2. The CDR3 contains 14 residues. Trimming removed 1 base from V and 7 bases from J; junction bases left unmatched: 4. CDR1 and CDR2 (germline): LNHNV, YYDKDF (reference sequence).

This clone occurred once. CDR3 nucleotides: TGTGCCAGCAGCCTCAAGACAGGGGCGGCCTACGAGCAGTACTTC. Amino acid sequence: CASSLKTGAAYEQYF. This chain uses TRBV5-4 with TRBJ2-7; 8 bases map to TRBD1. CDR1 is SGHNT and CDR2 is YYREEE in the germline V gene (reference sequence). The CDR3 spans 15 residues. Trimming at V came to 4 bases and at J to 2 bases, leaving 8 bases not matched to a gene.

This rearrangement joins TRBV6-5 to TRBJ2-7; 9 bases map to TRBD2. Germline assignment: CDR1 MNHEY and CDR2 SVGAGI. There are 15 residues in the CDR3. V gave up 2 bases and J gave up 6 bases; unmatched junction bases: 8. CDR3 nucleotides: TGTGCCAGCAGTTACAGGGGGGGTAGCGGGAGCGAGCAGTACTTC. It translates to CASSYRGGSGSEQYF.